A selection of T cell receptor beta chains follows, all from one sample in a study of a mutant IDH1 vaccine in newly diagnosed glioma. These receptors lack a known antigen. The repertoire was sequenced with immunoSEQ multiplex PCR; TCRdb's copy has only in-frame clones and lacks some. The sample holds approximately 37,000 clones, roughly 80% seen once. The sequencing used PBMCs, collected from a glioma patient whose treatment included an IDH1 peptide vaccine. These receptors were collected from a man in his fifties with glioma. Both conserved end residues are part of each CDR3. Each record gives: V gene, CDR3 protein.

v_gene: TRBV5-6; CDR3aa: CASSLRGQGNYGYTF
v_gene: TRBV30; CDR3aa: CAWSVLADTQYF
v_gene: TRBV10-3; CDR3aa: CAIKGDGMRSQHF
v_gene: TRBV7-8; CDR3aa: CASSESGFEQYF
v_gene: TRBV6-1; CDR3aa: CASSERSNYGYTF
v_gene: TRBV4-1; CDR3aa: CASSHRLADSYEQYF
v_gene: TRBV7-9; CDR3aa: CASSRTPSDTQYF
v_gene: TRBV9; CDR3aa: CASSVATRGGTEAFF
v_gene: TRBV14; CDR3aa: CASSQVGGSSGANVLTF
v_gene: TRBV6-5; CDR3aa: CASGTAPYNEQFF
v_gene: TRBV18; CDR3aa: CASSPEQGSNYGYTF
v_gene: TRBV18; CDR3aa: CASTGTGNEQYF
v_gene: TRBV28; CDR3aa: CASLSGGNSYEQYF
v_gene: TRBV9; CDR3aa: CASSEGGQGNQPQHF
v_gene: TRBV2; CDR3aa: CASGLGGVEAFF
v_gene: TRBV4-2; CDR3aa: CASSRPPGTEAFF
v_gene: TRBV19; CDR3aa: CASSIGPSREDQPQHF
v_gene: TRBV25-1; CDR3aa: CASSELTGRDEQFF
v_gene: TRBV7-2; CDR3aa: CASSSSGAVGYTF
v_gene: TRBV25-1; CDR3aa: CASSVSSGAWNTEAFF
v_gene: TRBV13; CDR3aa: CASSLPGAGLGGYTF
v_gene: TRBV11-2; CDR3aa: CASSFDGGTGTSPLHF
v_gene: TRBV5-1; CDR3aa: CASSPSGTDTQYF
v_gene: TRBV10-3; CDR3aa: CANNRGPDTEAFF
v_gene: TRBV10-3; CDR3aa: CAISHREGETGELFF
v_gene: TRBV6-5; CDR3aa: CASSYSNDREETQYF
v_gene: TRBV5-1; CDR3aa: CASSLRRGQNEKLFF
v_gene: TRBV4-2; CDR3aa: CASSPWIGPNTGELFF
v_gene: TRBV5-1; CDR3aa: CASSLSTGETQYF
v_gene: TRBV5-1; CDR3aa: CASSFTSGGASETQYF
v_gene: TRBV19; CDR3aa: CASSMGSEAFF
v_gene: TRBV9; CDR3aa: CASSVSPGTLELFF
v_gene: TRBV10-3; CDR3aa: CAIRTQGITGELFF
v_gene: TRBV5-1; CDR3aa: CASSLARGAANTEAFF
v_gene: TRBV6-5; CDR3aa: CASREGGYQPQHF
v_gene: TRBV6-6; CDR3aa: CASRTGAGYGYTF
v_gene: TRBV7-2; CDR3aa: CASSLSRGLNEKLFF
v_gene: TRBV19; CDR3aa: CASSTYHGGNQPQHF
v_gene: TRBV6-6; CDR3aa: CASSARASSPDTQYF
v_gene: TRBV7-8; CDR3aa: CASSLELGGREGKLFF
v_gene: TRBV7-2; CDR3aa: CAGKQALNTGELFF
v_gene: TRBV30; CDR3aa: CAWSRSREYNSPLHF
v_gene: TRBV29-1; CDR3aa: CSVGKGEDTEAFF
v_gene: TRBV7-9; CDR3aa: CASSLQGAANEQFF
v_gene: TRBV5-4; CDR3aa: CASSLGYNQPQHF
v_gene: TRBV4-2; CDR3aa: CASSHMSENTGELFF
v_gene: TRBV7-2; CDR3aa: CASSPGQGYSYGYTF
v_gene: TRBV4-1; CDR3aa: CASSQDDRGAYNEQFF